This section outlines one T cell receptor beta chain sequence together with its context. Antigen: not known. With 8 bases clipped from V and 2 bases from J, the junction kept 5 bases outside the gene matches. The germline V gene has CDR1 GTSNPN and CDR2 SVGIG (reference sequence). The CDR3 has 12 residues. Here immunoSEQ multiplex PCR was the method, and the copy in TCRdb shows in-frame clones only, minus some. The sample lists approximately 160,000 clones, roughly 89% occurring once. The sample is drawn from a study of cytomegalovirus exposure and HLA in healthy donors. Study-level background: The platform used for the roughly 110 validation repertoires matched that of the roughly 700 first-cohort repertoires, a later analysis reported. The study, taken as a whole, reports: Reported results showed that the classifier diagnosed cytomegalovirus status with high specificity and sensitivity. Cytomegalovirus-associated status was assigned to about 150 TCR beta chains. Clusters of TCRs from the first cohort tended to co-occur in the roughly 120 validation repertoires (as a later analysis found).

This TCR derives from a man aged 18 to 29 in good health and CMV-seropositive. The V call is TRBV30, the J call TRBJ1-2, with 7 bases that match TRBD1. The specimen sequenced was PBMCs. CDR3 DNA sequence: TGTGCCGGAGGGGGACAGAACTATGGCTACACCTTC. It codes for CAGGGQNYGYTF.